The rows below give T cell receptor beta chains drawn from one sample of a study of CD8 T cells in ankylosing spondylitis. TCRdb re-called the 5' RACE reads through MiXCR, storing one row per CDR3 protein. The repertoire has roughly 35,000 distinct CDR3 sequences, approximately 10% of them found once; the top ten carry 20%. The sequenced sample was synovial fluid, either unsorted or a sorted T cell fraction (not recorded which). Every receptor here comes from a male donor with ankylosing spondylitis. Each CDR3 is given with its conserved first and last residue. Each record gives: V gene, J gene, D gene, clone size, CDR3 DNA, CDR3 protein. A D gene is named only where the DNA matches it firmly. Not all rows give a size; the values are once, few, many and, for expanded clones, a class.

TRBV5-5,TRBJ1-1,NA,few,TGTGCCAGCAGCTTAGATAGGACTGAAGCTTTCTTT,CASSLDRTEAFF
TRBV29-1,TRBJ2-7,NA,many,TGCAGCGTGCGGGATCGCGACCGGGGCGAGCAGTACTTC,CSVRDRDRGEQYF
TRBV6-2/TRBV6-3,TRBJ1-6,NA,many,TGTGCCAGCAGTTACTCGGGGGGCGAGTCACCCCTCCACTTT,CASSYSGGESPLHF
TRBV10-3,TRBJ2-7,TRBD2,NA,TGTGCCATCAAAGGGCTAGCGGAATCCTACGAGCAGTACTTC,CAIKGLAESYEQYF
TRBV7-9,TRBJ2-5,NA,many,TGTGCCAGCGAGCTCCCCGGGCTACAAGAGACCCAGTACTTC,CASELPGLQETQYF
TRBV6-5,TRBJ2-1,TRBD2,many,TGTGCCAGCAGTTACTATGCGGGAGGGAACTATGAGCAGTTCTTC,CASSYYAGGNYEQFF
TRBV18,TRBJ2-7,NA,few,TGTGCCAGCTCACCTTCGCGGCAGGGGATATACGAGCAGTACTTC,CASSPSRQGIYEQYF
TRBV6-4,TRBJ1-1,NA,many,TGTGCCAGCAGTGCGGAGGAGAACACTGAAGCTTTCTTT,CASSAEENTEAFF
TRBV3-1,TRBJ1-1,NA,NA,TGTGCCAGCAGCCAAGATACACCAGGTAAGATGAACACTGAAGCTTTCTTT,CASSQDTPGKMNTEAFF
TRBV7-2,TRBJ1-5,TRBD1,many,TGTGCCAGCAGCGGAGAACAGGGGCTCAATCAGCCCCAGCATTTT,CASSGEQGLNQPQHF
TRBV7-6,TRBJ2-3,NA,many,TGTGCCAGCAGCTTAGAGGGCATTAATTCAGATACGCAGTATTTT,CASSLEGINSDTQYF
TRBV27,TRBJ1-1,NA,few,TGTGCCAGCAGTTCGACCCGGGCGGAGAACACTGAAGCTTTCTTT,CASSSTRAENTEAFF
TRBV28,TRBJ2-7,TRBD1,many,TGTGCCACCGGACAGGCCTACGAGCAGTACTTC,CATGQAYEQYF
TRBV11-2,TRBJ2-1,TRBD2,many,TGTGCCAGCAGCCCCGGGACTAGCGGTCTCAATGAGCAGTTCTTC,CASSPGTSGLNEQFF
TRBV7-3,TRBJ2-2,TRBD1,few,TGTGCCAGCAGCACCCGACAGGGAACCGCCGGGGAGCTGTTTTTT,CASSTRQGTAGELFF
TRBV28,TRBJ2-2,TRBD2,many,TGTGCCAGCAGTATCCTAGCGGGATATGGGAGTCCCGGGGAGCTGTTTTTT,CASSILAGYGSPGELFF
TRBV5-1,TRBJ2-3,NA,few,TGCGCCAGCAGCTTCGGGGGAACTAGCACAGATACGCAGTATTTT,CASSFGGTSTDTQYF
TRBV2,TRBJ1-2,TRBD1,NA,TGTGCCAGCAGGGACCCCGGGACAGGGACCTATGGCTACACCTTC,CASRDPGTGTYGYTF
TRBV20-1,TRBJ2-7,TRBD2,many,TGCAGTGCTAGAGGACTAGCGGGACGGTCCGCTAGTTTCTCCTACGAGCAGTACTTC,CSARGLAGRSASFSYEQYF
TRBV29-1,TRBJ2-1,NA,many,TGCAGCGGACTATACAATGAGCAGTTCTTC,CSGLYNEQFF
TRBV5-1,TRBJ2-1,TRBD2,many,TGCGCCAGCAGCCCAACGGGAGGGCCTTACAATGAGCAGTTCTTC,CASSPTGGPYNEQFF
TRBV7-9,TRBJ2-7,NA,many,TGTGCCAGCAGCCCCCGGTGGTGGAACTCCTACGAGCAGTACTTC,CASSPRWWNSYEQYF
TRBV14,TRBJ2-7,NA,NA,TGTGCCAGCAGCCTAGGGGCTTCTTATCACGAGCAGTACTTC,CASSLGASYHEQYF
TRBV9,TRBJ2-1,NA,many,TGTGCCAGCAGCGTAGTTGCCCATTACAATGAGCAGTTCTTC,CASSVVAHYNEQFF
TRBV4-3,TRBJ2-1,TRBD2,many,TGCGCCAGCAGCCAAGAATCGGCTAGCGGGAGGATGTATGAGCAGTTCTTC,CASSQESASGRMYEQFF
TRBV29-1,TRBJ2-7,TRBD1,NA,TGCAGCGTTGTCCCGGGACAGGGGAGCGGGAGCCCGTACGAGCAGTACTTC,CSVVPGQGSGSPYEQYF
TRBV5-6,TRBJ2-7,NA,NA,TGTGCCAGCAGCTTGGTCGCAGGAACCTACGAGCAGTACTTC,CASSLVAGTYEQYF
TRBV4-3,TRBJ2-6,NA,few,TGCGCCAGCAGCCAATGGGGGGAAGCAGGCTCTGGGGCCAACGTCCTGACTTTC,CASSQWGEAGSGANVLTF
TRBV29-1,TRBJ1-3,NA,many,TGCAGCGTTGCACTGGCAGAGTCTGGAAACACCATATATTTT,CSVALAESGNTIYF
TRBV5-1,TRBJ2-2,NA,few,TGCGCCAGCAGCCCCGGGACCCGGGGCGGGGAGCTGTTTTTT,CASSPGTRGGELFF
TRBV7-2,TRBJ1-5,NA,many,TGTGCCAGCAGCTTAGCGTGGGCAGTCAATCAGCCCCAGCATTTT,CASSLAWAVNQPQHF
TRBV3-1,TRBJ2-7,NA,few,TGTGCCAGCAGCCAAGATTGTGGGAGTTGCCACTACGAGCAGTACTTC,CASSQDCGSCHYEQYF
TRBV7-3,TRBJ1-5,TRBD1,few,TGTGCCAGCAGCTTATCAGGGGGCGCGGGCCAGCCCCAGCATTTT,CASSLSGGAGQPQHF
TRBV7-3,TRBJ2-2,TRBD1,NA,TGTGCCAGCAGCCCCCAGGGGGCCGGGGAGCTGTTTTTT,CASSPQGAGELFF
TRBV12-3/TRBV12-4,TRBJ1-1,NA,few,TGTGGCAGCAGTTGGGGATGGGTCACTGAAGCTTTCTTT,CGSSWGWVTEAFF
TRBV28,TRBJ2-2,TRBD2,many,TGTGCCAGCAGTTTATGGGATCAAGGACACCGACGGCGGGAGGGGGCGAACCCCGGGGAGCTGTTTTTT,CASSLWDQGHRRREGANPGELFF
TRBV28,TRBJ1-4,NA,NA,TGTGCCAGCAGTTTAAGCTCAACTAATGAAAAACTGTTTTTT,CASSLSSTNEKLFF
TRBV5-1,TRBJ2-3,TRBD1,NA,TGCGCCAGCAGCTCACGGACAGGGGGATTGGCAGATACGCAGTATTTT,CASSSRTGGLADTQYF
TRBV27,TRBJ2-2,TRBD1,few,TGTGCCAGCAGTTTATCAGGGACAGTCACCGGGGAGCTGTTTTTT,CASSLSGTVTGELFF
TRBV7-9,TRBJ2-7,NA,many,TGTGCCAGCAGCTTTATGGACGGCGCTGAGCAGTACTTC,CASSFMDGAEQYF
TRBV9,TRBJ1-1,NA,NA,TGTGCCAGCAGCGTAGATTGGAAACCCAGTGGAGCTTTCTTT,CASSVDWKPSGAFF
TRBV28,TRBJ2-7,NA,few,TGTGCCAGCAGGCGGGCCGAGCAGTACTTC,CASRRAEQYF
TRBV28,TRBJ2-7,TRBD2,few,TGTGCCAGCAGTTTAGTCGCTAGCGGGACTATGGGGGAGCAGTACTTC,CASSLVASGTMGEQYF
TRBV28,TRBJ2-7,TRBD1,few,TGTGCCAGCAGGTCGGGGACAGGGGTTTACGAGCAGTACTTC,CASRSGTGVYEQYF
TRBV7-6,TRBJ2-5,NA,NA,TGTGCCAGCAGCGCTGTGAGGGTAGAGACCCAGTACTTC,CASSAVRVETQYF
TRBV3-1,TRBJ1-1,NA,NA,TGTGCCAGCAGCCGAACCGGACAGTTGTACACTGAAGCTTTCTTT,CASSRTGQLYTEAFF
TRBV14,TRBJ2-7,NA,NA,TGTGCCAGCAGCCAAGAACAGACCTACGAGCAGTACTTC,CASSQEQTYEQYF
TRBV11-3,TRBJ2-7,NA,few,TGTGCCAGCAGCCGAATGTCCTACGAGCAGTACTTC,CASSRMSYEQYF
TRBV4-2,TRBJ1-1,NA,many,TGTGCCAGCAGCCAAGAGCCCCAGGGGAACACTGAAGCTTTCTTT,CASSQEPQGNTEAFF
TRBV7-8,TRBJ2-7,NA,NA,TGTGCCAGCAGCTTAGCGGGCGGGGTCTCCTACGAGCAGTACTTC,CASSLAGGVSYEQYF
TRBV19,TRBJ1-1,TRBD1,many,TGTGCCAGTAGTATCACAGGGGACACTGAAGCTTTCTTT,CASSITGDTEAFF
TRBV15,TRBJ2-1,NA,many,TGTGCCACCGCAGGCTGGAATGAGCAGTTCTTC,CATAGWNEQFF
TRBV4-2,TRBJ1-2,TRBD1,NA,TGTGCCAGCAGCCAAGAGAGGGACAGATTTTTTAACTATGGCTACACCTTC,CASSQERDRFFNYGYTF
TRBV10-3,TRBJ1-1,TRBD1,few,TGTGCCATCAGGGGACAGGCGAACACTGAAGCTTTCTTT,CAIRGQANTEAFF